This T cell receptor (beta chain) emerged from a study of T cell responses to AZD1222 COVID-19 vaccine. Notes on the study in general: Baseline seropositivity occurred in only six AZD1222 recipients.

V was pared by 2 bases and J by 3 bases, with 11 bases between. Germline lookup yields CDR1 MGHRA and CDR2 YSYEKL. The CDR3 has 15 residues. TCRdb keeps only in-frame clones here, not all; method: immunoSEQ multiplex PCR. The sample gives roughly 140,000 clones, about nine tenths of which show up once; around 2.2% is in the top ten. For this clone: The target antigen is unknown.

This TCR came from an adult in good health. The genes are TRBV4-1 and TRBJ2-1; a possible D gene is TRBD2 (7 bases). Source: peripheral blood, taken on day 0 of AZD1222 vaccination. The CDR3 protein is CASSQWGGSYNEQFF. CDR3 bases: TGCGCCAGCAGCCAATGGGGGGGCAGCTACAATGAGCAGTTCTTC.